The 9 T cell receptor beta chains given below trace back to one sample, sequenced in a study of cytomegalovirus exposure and HLA in healthy donors. Generated by immunoSEQ multiplex PCR, the TCRdb table keeps only in-frame clones and is missing some. The table includes some 86,000 clones, approximately 93% detected once. The sequenced sample consisted of PBMCs. All receptors come from a woman aged 30 to 39 in good health and CMV-seronegative.

The genes are TRBV4-2 and TRBJ2-2; TRBD2 agrees at 8 bases. Germline CDR1 reads LGHNA; CDR2 reads YNFKEQ. Unmatched junction bases numbered 8, after V lost 0 bases and J lost 5 bases. The CDR3 loop spans 17 amino acids. DNA for the CDR3: TGTGCCAGCAGCCAAGATGGAAGCGGGGGAAGAACCGGGGAGCTGTTTTTT. It specifies CASSQDGSGGRTGELFF.

The sample holds one count of this clone. The rearrangement links TRBV7-8 to TRBJ2-2; D perhaps matches TRBD1 (6 bases). This CDR3 comprises 15 residues. Germline lookup yields CDR1 SGHVS and CDR2 FQNEAQ. Trimming removed 4 bases at V and 0 bases at J, with 9 bases between. The CDR3 sequence is CASSSGQTNTGELFF. In DNA form, the CDR3 reads TGTGCCAGCAGCTCGGGACAAACGAACACCGGGGAGCTGTTTTTT.

The rearrangement joins TRBV27 to TRBJ2-1; 8 bases are shared with TRBD1. The length of the CDR3 is 19 residues. Germline-derived CDR1 and CDR2 are MNHEY and SMNVEV (reference sequence). Trimming removed 6 bases from V and 5 bases from J; junction bases left unmatched: 21. The CDR3 DNA is TGTGCCAGCAGGTGGGGGTGGAGCGGAGGACAGGGCACTAACAATGAGCAGTTCTTC. Protein: CASRWGWSGGQGTNNEQFF.

The chain links TRBV5-4 to TRBJ1-1; 8 bases align to TRBD1. The CDR3 sequence is 14 residues long. With 4 bases clipped from V and 6 bases from J, the junction kept 8 bases outside the gene matches. Germline V gives CDR1 SGHNT, CDR2 YYREEE (reference sequence). The CDR3 protein is CASSLGQGVAEAFF. The CDR3 nucleotides read TGTGCCAGCAGCCTCGGACAGGGCGTCGCTGAAGCTTTCTTT.

This chain links TRBV10-1 with TRBJ2-3; TRBD2 is a possible D gene (5 bases). The CDR3 has 15 residues. Trimming removed 2 bases at V and 0 bases at J, with 9 bases between. In germline, CDR1 is WNHNN, CDR2 SYGVQD (reference sequence). As DNA, the CDR3 is TGCGCCAGCAGTGAGCAAGCGGTGAGCACAGATACGCAGTATTTT. Translation gives CASSEQAVSTDTQYF.

The gene calls are TRBV13 and TRBJ2-3; perhaps TRBD2 as D (5 bases). The CDR3 has 16 residues. Trimming left V 0 bases short and J 4 bases short, with 14 bases between. The germline CDR1 and CDR2 sequences are PRHDT and FYEKMQ (reference sequence). The CDR3 nucleotides read TGTGCCAGCAGCTTAGGTATCGGGAACAGCGCAGATACGCAGTATTTT. Its protein product is CASSLGIGNSADTQYF.

This clone came up once. DNA for the CDR3: TGTGCCAGCAGGAAAGGGGAAACACAAGAGACCCAGTACTTC. It specifies CASRKGETQETQYF. The rearrangement joins TRBV2 to TRBJ2-5; possible D gene TRBD1, 5 bases. V was shortened by 6 bases and J by 2 bases, with 13 bases between the two germline ends. The CDR3 has 14 residues. Looked up from germline, CDR1 is SNHLY and CDR2 is FYNNEI.

This chain connects TRBV10-3 to TRBJ1-1, with 12 bases identical to TRBD1. Germline V CDR1 and CDR2: ENHRY, SYGVKD. The J segment lost 6 bases and the V segment lost 6 bases, leaving 11 bases of the junction unmatched. There are 16 residues in the CDR3. The CDR3 is CAIRGQGAVSCPEAFF. Here the CDR3 DNA reads TGTGCCATCAGGGGACAGGGGGCGGTAAGTTGTCCTGAAGCTTTCTTT.

This clone was recorded once. This sequence joins TRBV19 and TRBJ1-1, with D perhaps matching TRBD1 (5 bases). Trimming pared 8 bases from V and 2 bases from J, leaving 15 bases between. The germline V gene has CDR1 LNHDA and CDR2 SQIVND (reference sequence). The CDR3 length is 14 residues. The CDR3 loop is CASSVGDLNTEAFF. The CDR3 nucleotides read TGTGCCAGTTCGGTAGGGGACTTAAACACTGAAGCTTTCTTT.